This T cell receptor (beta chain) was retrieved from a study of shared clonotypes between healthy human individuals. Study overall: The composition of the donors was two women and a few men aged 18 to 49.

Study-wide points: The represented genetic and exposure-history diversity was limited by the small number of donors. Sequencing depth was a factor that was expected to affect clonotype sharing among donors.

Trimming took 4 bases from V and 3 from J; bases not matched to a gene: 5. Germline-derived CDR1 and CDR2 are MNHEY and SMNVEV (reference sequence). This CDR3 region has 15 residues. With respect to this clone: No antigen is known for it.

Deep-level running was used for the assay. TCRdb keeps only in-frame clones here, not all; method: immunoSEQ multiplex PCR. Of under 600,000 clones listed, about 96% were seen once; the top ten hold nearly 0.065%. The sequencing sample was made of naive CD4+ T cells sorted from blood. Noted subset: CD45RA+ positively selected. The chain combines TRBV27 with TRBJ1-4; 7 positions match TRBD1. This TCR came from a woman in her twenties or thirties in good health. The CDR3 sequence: CASSSMTGSNEKLFF. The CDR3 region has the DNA TGTGCCAGCAGTTCAATGACAGGGTCTAATGAAAAACTGTTTTTT.